This T cell receptor (beta chain) appears in the sequencing data of a study of response to subunit inactivated influenza vaccine. Each CDR3 protein is one row after TCRdb ran MiXCR on the RT-PCR reads. There are about 180,000 distinct CDR3 sequences in the sample; 7.5% to 10% occur only once, and about a tenth lies in the top ten. V dropped 0 bases and J dropped 3 bases, with 9 bases sitting between them. The CDR3 is 14 residues long. From germline, CDR1 is LGHNA and CDR2 YSLEER. This clonotype was counted only a few times. The chain carries TRBV4-3 and TRBJ2-7; tentative D call: TRBD2 (5 bases). The source is a man aged 50-60 years who received an inactivated influenza vaccine. The sequencing here drew on non-naive T cells sorted from PBMCs, taken on the day of vaccination. CDR3 sequence reads: CASSQDWRSYEQYF. The CDR3 DNA reads TGCGCCAGCAGCCAAGATTGGAGGAGCTACGAGCAGTACTTC.